A selection of T cell receptor beta chains follows, all from one sample in a study of blood T cells in healthy people across ages. TCRdb reprocessed the 5' RACE reads via MiXCR and lists one record per CDR3 protein. The sample gives more than 900,000 distinct CDR3 sequences, under 30% of which show up once; around 0.75% is in the top ten. The sample was also linked to a second study, of T cells of mothers and their children.

The sample comprised blood. Source of these receptors: a girl between 2 and 10 years old in good health. Both conserved end residues are part of each CDR3. The D gene is left open where the match is weak. The size field is filled for only some rows; it gives once, few, many or a size class.

size	V	D	J	DNA	CDR3
once	TRBV27	.	TRBJ2-1	TGTGCCAGCAGTTTATCAACCCCGAACGGGTATGACTACAATGAGCAGTTCTTC	CASSLSTPNGYDYNEQFF
few	TRBV4-2	TRBD2	TRBJ2-1	TGTGCCAGCACCATAGGGGCCGGAGCTAGCGGGAAAAAAGGGCAGTTCTTC	CASTIGAGASGKKGQFF
.	TRBV20-1	.	TRBJ2-1	TGCAGTGCTAGAGATCAAACAGCCGAAGGCCATTACAATGAGCAGTTCTTC	CSARDQTAEGHYNEQFF
once	TRBV6-2/TRBV6-3	.	TRBJ2-2	TGTGCCAGCACCGACGGGTTCCCCGGGGAGCTGTTTTTT	CASTDGFPGELFF
.	TRBV4-2	.	TRBJ1-3	TGTGCCAGCAGCCAAGATTCCCTCAAACGCTTGGGTGGAAACACCATATATTTT	CASSQDSLKRLGGNTIYF
few	TRBV27	.	TRBJ2-7	TGTGCCAGCAGCCCACCGTCCCGGATACACGAGCAGTACTTC	CASSPPSRIHEQYF
.	TRBV12-3/TRBV12-4	TRBD1	TRBJ2-1	TGTGCCAGCAGTCCCAGGGGGTCGGGGTCACTTGACGGCCACAATGAGCAGTTCTTC	CASSPRGSGSLDGHNEQFF
.	TRBV19	.	TRBJ1-4	TGTGCCAGTAGTATCCCCGCTAATGAAAAACTGTTTTTT	CASSIPANEKLFF
.	TRBV5-1	TRBD1	TRBJ2-7	TGCGCCAGCAGCTTGGGGGACAGGGCCGGCGAGCAGTACTTC	CASSLGDRAGEQYF
few	TRBV7-9	TRBD1	TRBJ1-1	TGTGCCAGCACCCTCGGGACAGACCAGAACACTGAAGCTTTCTTT	CASTLGTDQNTEAFF
.	TRBV12-3/TRBV12-4	TRBD1	TRBJ2-7	TGTGCCAGCAGTCTCGGGACAGGGAGAGTGTACGAGCAGTACTTC	CASSLGTGRVYEQYF
few	TRBV5-1	.	TRBJ2-1	TGCGCCAGCAGCCCGGACGACAATGAGCAGTTCTTC	CASSPDDNEQFF
few	TRBV20-1	.	TRBJ2-5	TGCAGTGCTAGATCTATAACTAACCAAGAGACCCAGTACTTC	CSARSITNQETQYF
few	TRBV11-2	.	TRBJ2-1	TGTGCCAGCAGCTTATCAAGAGACAGACTCTACAATGAGCAGTTCTTC	CASSLSRDRLYNEQFF
few	TRBV11-3	TRBD1	TRBJ2-5	TGTGCCAGCAGCTTAGCCGACAGGGAAGAGACCCAGTACTTC	CASSLADREETQYF
few	TRBV27	TRBD2	TRBJ2-1	TGTGCCAGCATGTACCAGCGGGAGTGGTATGAGCAGTTCTTC	CASMYQREWYEQFF
.	TRBV7-2	TRBD2	TRBJ2-7	TGTGCCAGCAGACCAAGCGGGATCAACGAGCAGTACTTC	CASRPSGINEQYF
.	TRBV14	.	TRBJ2-7	TGTGCCAGCAGCCAAAGCCTCCCCTACGAGCAGTACTTC	CASSQSLPYEQYF
.	TRBV29-1	TRBD1	TRBJ2-5	TGCAGCGTTGAAGATCCTGGGACAGACAGCTTGGAGACCCAGTACTTC	CSVEDPGTDSLETQYF
few	TRBV2	.	TRBJ2-3	TGTGCCAGCAGAGGGTGGGGAGATACGCAGTATTTT	CASRGWGDTQYF
.	TRBV12-3/TRBV12-4	TRBD2	TRBJ2-2	TGTGCCAGCAGACTATGGGGGGGCGGGGAGCTGTTTTTT	CASRLWGGGELFF
once	TRBV18	TRBD1	TRBJ1-1	TGTGCCAGCTCACCCCAGGGGGGGGCGAGTTTCACTGAAGCTTTCTTT	CASSPQGGASFTEAFF
few	TRBV6-1	.	TRBJ2-7	TGTGCCAGCAGGGAATTCAGATCCGAGCAGTACTTC	CASREFRSEQYF
.	TRBV5-6	.	TRBJ2-3	TGTGCCAGCAGCCGCCCTACAGGGCTGACAGATACGCAGTATTTT	CASSRPTGLTDTQYF
.	TRBV27	.	TRBJ2-7	TGTGCCAGCAGTCCCATGTGGGGGGACTGGGCGATGGGGGGATTTTACGAGCAGTACTTC	CASSPMWGDWAMGGFYEQYF
few	TRBV5-1	.	TRBJ2-7	TGCGCCAGCAGCTTCCGAGGTTTTGGCGAGCAGTACTTC	CASSFRGFGEQYF
.	TRBV6-5	.	TRBJ2-7	TGTGCCAGCAGTTACTACCTTGGAGGGGGCAAGGACGAGCAGTACTTC	CASSYYLGGGKDEQYF
.	TRBV5-5	.	TRBJ2-7	TGTGCCAGCAGCTTGGTTGGCGGGAAGCCCTACGAGCAGTACTTC	CASSLVGGKPYEQYF
few	TRBV20-1	TRBD2	TRBJ2-7	TGCAGTGCTAGGACCACTAGCGGGGACTACGAGCAGTACTTC	CSARTTSGDYEQYF
.	TRBV4-1	.	TRBJ2-5	TGCGCCAGCAGCCAATTGAAGAAGACCCAGTACTTC	CASSQLKKTQYF
.	TRBV5-6	.	TRBJ1-1	TGTGCCAGCAGCTTATCTGGCGACGAAATTGAAGCTTTCTTT	CASSLSGDEIEAFF
.	TRBV13	.	TRBJ2-6	TGTGCCAGCAGCTCCCGTTTTGACTCTGGGGCCAACGTCCTGACTTTC	CASSSRFDSGANVLTF
.	TRBV29-1	TRBD1	TRBJ2-5	TGCAGCGTTGAGATGGCCGGGACAGGGAACCCCGGGACCCAGTACTTC	CSVEMAGTGNPGTQYF
few	TRBV7-9	TRBD1	TRBJ2-7	TGTGCCAGCAGCTTCGGGACAGGTCACTACGAGCAGTACTTC	CASSFGTGHYEQYF